Sequencing of this T cell receptor beta chain was carried out in a study of cytomegalovirus exposure and HLA in healthy donors. The V and J ends lost 1 base and 5 bases, in that order; junction bases with no gene match: 7. The CDR3 contains 17 residues. CDR1 and CDR2 from the germline V gene are MGHRA and YSYEKL. Comment on this clone: Its specificity is not known.

Study results and caveats: Among TCR sequences, most were rare, though some public TCRs appeared in many donors. Cytomegalovirus-associated status was assigned to 164 TCR beta chains.

The method was immunoSEQ multiplex PCR; TCRdb's version includes in-frame clones alone and lacks a portion of them. The table lists tens of thousands of clones, more than 75% of them singletons, with 0.85% to 1.2% in the top ten. The sequenced sample consisted of PBMCs. The chain uses TRBV4-1 and TRBJ2-3; 12 bases match TRBD2. This TCR came from a man younger than 35 in good health and CMV-seronegative. Here the CDR3 reads CASSQVASGRAIDTQYF. In DNA, the CDR3 is TGCGCCAGCAGCCAAGTAGCTAGCGGGAGGGCCATAGATACGCAGTATTTT.